This TCR beta chain is drawn from a study of human T cells and chemical hapten exposure. In this sample, this clonotype turned up many times. Time point defined: pre-sensitization, week 0. Treatment of the sample: therapeutic diphenylcyclopropenone sensitization with weekly scalp DPC. The V gene's germline CDR1 is SNHLY and CDR2 FYNNEI. V shed 4 bases, J shed 0 bases, and the junction held 14 bases outside the gene matches. The CDR3 loop spans 19 amino acids. TCRdb re-called the RACE reads through MiXCR, storing one row per CDR3 protein. This table holds 85,000 to 120,000 distinct CDR3 sequences, approximately 12% found once.

The chain joins TRBV2 to TRBJ2-4; 8 bases fit TRBD1. Material: whole blood, obtained in connection with sensitization to the hapten diphenylcyclopropenone (DPC). This sequence originates from a woman between 45 and 60 years old with alopecia areata. Some clones in this sample may be carry-over from other donors' samples. This chain's CDR3 is CASSGATGVADLAKNIQYF. The CDR3 region has the DNA TGTGCCAGCAGTGGAGCGACAGGGGTCGCCGACTTAGCCAAAAACATTCAGTACTTC.